This TCR beta chain was profiled in a study of T-cell memory formation after mild COVID-19. One entry per CDR3 protein results from TCRdb running MiXCR on the 5' RACE reads. Here the sample spans approximately 180,000 distinct CDR3 sequences, about a sixth being singletons. There are many counts of this clonotype. The target antigen is unknown. This CDR3 comprises 12 residues. V was trimmed by 2 bases and J by 5 bases, leaving 7 bases between them. The germline V gene has CDR1 SGHRS and CDR2 YFSETQ. Study-level points and caveats: In pre-infection memory, a portion of responding clones appeared, which suggested that cross-reactive memory joined.

The V call is TRBV5-1, the J call TRBJ2-5; no clear D. The material sequenced was PBMCs or a T cell subset sorted from them (not recorded which). This sequence originates from an adult woman who had mild COVID-19 (a few samples of this study predate the infection). Cell type and time point are not known. The CDR3 DNA sequence: TGCGCCAGCAGCTTCGTGGGTGAGACCCAGTACTTC. Protein product: CASSFVGETQYF.